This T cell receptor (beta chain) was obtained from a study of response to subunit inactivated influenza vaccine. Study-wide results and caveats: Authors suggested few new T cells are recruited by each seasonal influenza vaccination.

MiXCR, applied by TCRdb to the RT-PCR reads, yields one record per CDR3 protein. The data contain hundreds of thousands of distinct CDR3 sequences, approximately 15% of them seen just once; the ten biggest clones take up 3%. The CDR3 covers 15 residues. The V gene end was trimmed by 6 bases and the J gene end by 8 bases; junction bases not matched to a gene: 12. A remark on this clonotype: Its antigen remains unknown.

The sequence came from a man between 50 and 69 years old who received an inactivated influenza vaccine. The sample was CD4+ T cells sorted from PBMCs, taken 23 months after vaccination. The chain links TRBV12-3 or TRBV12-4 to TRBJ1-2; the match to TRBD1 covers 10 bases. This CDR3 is CASSPQGQGYWGYTF. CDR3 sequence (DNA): TGTGCCAGCAGCCCCCAGGGACAGGGGTATTGGGGCTACACCTTC.